This T cell receptor beta chain was documented in a study of T cells in Graves' hyperthyroidism and ophthalmopathy (dated by TCRdb to the late 2010s). Concerning the study at large: Peripheral blood was collected at initial diagnosis, before any treatment. Thyroid tissue and blood T-cell repertoires from six Graves' hyperthyroidism patients were also compared in the study. Whether ophthalmopathy could be predicted prospectively was tested in an independent validation cohort made up of roughly 19 hyperthyroidism patients plus 17 patients who later progressed to ophthalmopathy. TCR V-J signatures able to tell the groups apart were searched for in a discovery cohort of approximately 95 patients, of whom 40 to 45 had Graves' ophthalmopathy and 57 had stable Graves' hyperthyroidism. Once sampling was done, hyperthyroidism patients were given methimazole at a starting dose of 30 mg daily, whereas ophthalmopathy patients were given high-dose intravenous methylprednisolone. The paper reports TCR Vbeta CDR3 sequencing of about 140 peripheral blood samples: 43 ophthalmopathy, fewer than 85 hyperthyroidism and around 17 progressor patients. The 90 to 100 discovery patients were randomly split 7:3 into training and test sets.

This clonotype was detected ten times or more. The clone's antigen remains unknown. No base quality information exists; no much larger clone differs at one position. The full study reports these points: No statistical method was used to fix the sample size in advance, and group allocation was not hidden from the investigators. In validation, progression to ophthalmopathy was predicted by the model with 55% to 71% sensitivity and approximately 78% specificity, a median of roughly 6 months before onset. Most expanded thyroid clonotypes (frequency above 0.001) were also found in blood, which suggests that blood repertoires may mirror thyroid immune responses. A model built on a 13 V-J signature distinguished ophthalmopathy from stable hyperthyroidism, reaching 85% to 90% sensitivity and about 81% specificity in cross-validation and 80%/75% in testing.

The CDR3 runs 14 residues from the cysteine to the phenylalanine. CDR3 DNA only is kept here, 42 bases in frame from base 1. V is reduced by 2 bases and J by 5 bases, leaving a spacing of 13 bases between them. CDR1 is given as SGHNT and CDR2 as YYREEE, both from the germline V gene (reference sequence). The TCR beta CDR3 regions were amplified from the RNA transcripts. The first round of RT-PCR for the TCR CDR3 was performed with the HTBI primer set and the Qiagen OneStep RT-PCR kit. Libraries were constructed in a second round of multiplex PCR, after which size selection and purification were carried out. Paired-end sequencing of the libraries was performed with 100 bp reads on an Illumina HiSeq2000. For the original study's pipeline: Raw data were processed with SOAPnuke, discarding reads with adapters, uncalled bases, mean Phred below 15, or no exact constant-primer or identifier match. High-quality paired reads were merged with COPE v1.2.5, and unique nucleotide sequences were defined as clonotypes. MiTCR v1.1 was used to align clonotypes to the IMGT TRBV, TRBD and TRBJ reference segments. Analysis was restricted to V-J combinations with a frequency above 0.0001, which covered roughly 99% of repertoires. A TCS score was defined as the ratio of F50 (clonal expansion) to E x V (chaos), with BLOSUM62-based TCRdist applied between CDR3 peptides within each V-J. Welch's t-statistics and random forest reduced 500 to 650 V-J features to under 15, which were used in a naive Bayes classifier (R e1071). The Morisita-Horn index was used to measure how similar the thyroid and blood repertoires were. TCRdb reprocessed the public reads (quality trimming at Q25 with fastp, clone calling with MiXCR) and kept in-frame beta chains. Duplicate CDR3 protein sequences are folded into a single record with the most common DNA and genes. TCRdb's processing, not the authors' own work, is the source of the V and J calls. Across this sample there are more than 45,000 distinct CDR3 sequences, with roughly 49% seen only once. The ten largest make up about an eighth of the sample.

Moderately to severely active disease, a Clinical Activity Score of at least 3, a NOSPECS grade of at least 4, and a duration under 3 months were present in ophthalmopathy patients. Exclusion was applied to patients with uncontrolled infections, other autoimmune diseases, pregnancy or lactation. Diagnoses relied on clinical symptoms, serum thyroxine and TRAb, thyroid ultrasound and orbital computed tomography. Ficoll-Paque density gradient centrifugation was used to isolate PBMCs from about 9 ml of fresh peripheral blood. Total RNA was extracted using Trizol reagent, and RNA quality was assessed on an Agilent 2100 Bioanalyzer.

In this chain, TRBV5-4 is recombined with TRBJ1-2; no D gene call is confident. This TCR came from a woman in her thirties with Graves' ophthalmopathy. The sample consisted of blood. The nucleotides read TGTGCCAGCAGCTTTGCGGGTAACGGTTATGGCTACACCTTC. Translated, this gives CASSFAGNGYGYTF.